These 19 T cell receptor beta chains originate from one sample sequenced in a study of shared clonotypes between healthy human individuals. Profiling relied on immunoSEQ multiplex PCR, and the TCRdb table lists in-frame clones only, not all of them. This repertoire shows some 2 million clones, approximately 94% found once; its top ten account for roughly 1.1%. Naive-designated CD8 cells lacked CD45RO, were positively enriched for CCR7, and omitted terminally differentiated effector memory CD45RA+ cells. Sequenced material: naive CD8+ T cells sorted from blood. The origin of the receptors is a man aged 18 to 35 in good health.

The V and J genes are TRBV27 and TRBJ2-1, with D possibly matching TRBD1 (5 bases). This CDR3 contains 15 residues. With 5 bases removed from V and 5 bases from J, the gap between germline ends came to 16 bases. CDR1 and CDR2 (germline): MNHEY, SMNVEV (reference sequence). CDR3 coding DNA: TGTGCCAGCAGTAGGGGCTACGGACCTAACAATGAGCAGTTCTTC. It codes for CASSRGYGPNNEQFF.

The CDR3 here is CASSLPGRLDTQYF. The DNA for the CDR3 is TGTGCCAGCAGTCTTCCCGGACGATTAGATACGCAGTATTTT. V and J are TRBV28 and TRBJ2-3; no clear D gene. Germline lookup yields CDR1 MDHEN and CDR2 SYDVKM. V lost 5 bases to trimming and J lost 5 bases, with 14 bases between them. CDR3 length equals 14 residues.

The chain is built from TRBV9 and TRBJ2-7; D is undetermined. Germline CDR1 is SGDLS and CDR2 is YYNGEE. V dropped 1 base and J dropped 0 bases, with 5 bases sitting between them. CDR3 length equals 13 residues. In DNA form, the CDR3 reads TGTGCCAGCAGCGTACAGAGCTCCTACGAGCAGTACTTC. This gives the protein CASSVQSSYEQYF.

Turning to this clone: This sample also contains other DNA sequences that code for the same CDR3. The chain links TRBV4-1 to TRBJ2-7; D not certain. The V gene lost 1 base and the J gene lost 2 bases, with 6 bases spanning the gap. Germline values: CDR1 MGHRA, CDR2 YSYEKL. The CDR3 spans 13 residues. The CDR3 DNA reads TGCGCCAGCAGCCAAGGGCAGGCCTACGAGCAGTACTTC. As protein: CASSQGQAYEQYF.

The V gene is TRBV11-2, the J gene TRBJ2-7, with TRBD2 as a possible D gene (5 bases). Germline V gives CDR1 SGHAT, CDR2 FQNNGV. The CDR3 extends over 15 amino acids. The V end lost 2 bases, the J end lost 1 base, and 12 bases lay between the germline ends. The CDR3 DNA follows: TGTGCCAGCAGCTTAACGTGGGAGAGGTCCTACGAGCAGTACTTC. Translation gives CASSLTWERSYEQYF.

V is TRBV29-1 and J is TRBJ2-7; D gene uncertain. The CDR3 is made up of 13 amino acids. V lost 0 bases and J 3 bases, leaving 9 bases between the germline ends. Germline CDR1 SQVTM, CDR2 ANQGSEA. CDR3 bases: TGCAGCGTTGAAGATGGTCAATTCTACGAGCAGTACTTC. Protein: CSVEDGQFYEQYF.

Note on this clone: Within the sample, other DNA sequences also encode this same CDR3. The chain recombines TRBV10-3 with TRBJ1-2; D gene ambiguous. Germline V gene lookup returns CDR1 ENHRY and CDR2 SYGVKD. V lost 0 bases to trimming and J lost 5 bases, with 4 bases between them. The CDR3 totals 12 residues. DNA of the CDR3: TGTGCCATCAGTGAGTCTGATTATGGCTACACCTTC. Encoded protein: CAISESDYGYTF.

The gene calls are TRBV18 and TRBJ2-3, with D tentatively TRBD1 or TRBD2 (5 bases each). The CDR3 is 13 residues long. Trimming stripped 4 bases from V and 8 bases from J, with 13 bases between. CDR1 and CDR2 (germline): KGHSH, LQKENI. The CDR3 DNA follows: TGTGCCAGCTCACAAGGAGCTGGGGGTACGCAGTATTTT. Translated, it gives CASSQGAGGTQYF.

CDR3 nucleotide sequence: TGTGCCAGCCTAAAAGCAGACAGGGGTTCCTACGAGCAGTACTTC. Its translation is CASLKADRGSYEQYF. J is TRBJ2-7 and V is TRBV2; TRBD1 aligns across 8 bases. This CDR3 comprises 15 residues. The V gene's germline CDR1 is SNHLY and CDR2 FYNNEI. Trimming at V came to 8 bases and at J to 1 base, leaving 10 bases not matched to a gene.

The rearrangement joins TRBV5-1 to TRBJ2-7; 7 nucleotides line up with TRBD1. CDR1 and CDR2 (germline): SGHRS, YFSETQ. The V and J ends lost 2 bases and 6 bases, in that order; junction bases with no gene match: 11. The CDR3 has 15 residues. The CDR3 is CASSFQRQGLGEQYF. CDR3 nucleotides: TGCGCCAGCAGCTTCCAACGACAGGGCCTCGGCGAGCAGTACTTC.

CDR3 loop: CASSFTNEQFF. CDR3 DNA: TGCGCCAGCAGCTTCACTAATGAGCAGTTCTTC. The genes are TRBV5-1 and TRBJ2-1; D gene ambiguous. The ends were cut back, 2 bases at V and 7 bases at J, with 4 bases in the middle. Germline V gives CDR1 SGHRS, CDR2 YFSETQ. CDR3 length: 11 amino acids.

The rearrangement links TRBV10-3 to TRBJ2-5; D remains unclear. V was shortened by 11 bases and J by 6 bases, with 13 bases between the two germline ends. Germline V gene data show CDR1 as ENHRY and CDR2 as SYGVKD. The CDR3 sequence is 11 residues long. The CDR3 bases are TGTGCCCTTAATCAGAGCCAGACCCAGTACTTC. Its protein product is CALNQSQTQYF.

The CDR3 DNA sequence: TGTGCCAGCTCTAGCGGGGGGTCTCCCCGCACAGATACGCAGTATTTT. Protein: CASSSGGSPRTDTQYF. The chain couples TRBV28 to TRBJ2-3, with 11 positions matching TRBD2. The ends lost 8 bases at V and 1 base at J; junction bases unmatched: 8. The CDR3 loop spans 16 amino acids. Germline V gives CDR1 MDHEN, CDR2 SYDVKM. The entire variable domain, with the rest obtained from reference TRBV28 and TRBJ2-3, is as follows: DVKVTQSSRYLVKRTGEKVFLECVQDMDHENMFWYRQDPGLGLRLIYFSYDVKMKEKGDIPEGYSVSREKKERFSLILESASTNQTSMYLCASSSGGSPRTDTQYFGPGTRLTVL.

The chain has TRBV9 and TRBJ1-2; the match to TRBD1 covers 11 bases. Trimming took 1 base from V and 7 from J; bases not matched to a gene: 12. The germline V gene has CDR1 SGDLS and CDR2 YYNGEE. CDR3 length: 17 residues. This CDR3 is CASSVYKDRGPKGGYTF. The CDR3 DNA sequence: TGTGCCAGCAGCGTATACAAGGACAGGGGGCCGAAAGGTGGCTACACCTTC.

The genes are TRBV15 and TRBJ1-1; weak D call: TRBD1 (6 bases). In germline, CDR1 is LNHNV, CDR2 YYDKDF (reference sequence). This CDR3 region has 15 residues. Trimming left V 5 bases short and J 0 bases short, with 13 bases between. CDR3 sequence reads: CATSFPDSLNTEAFF. The CDR3 DNA is TGTGCCACCAGCTTTCCGGACAGCTTGAACACTGAAGCTTTCTTT. Combining the CDR3 with reference TRBV15 and TRBJ1-1 gives the whole variable domain DAMVIQNPRYQVTQFGKPVTLSCSQTLNHNVMYWYQQKSSQAPKLLFHYYDKDFNNEADTPDNFQSRRPNTSFCFLDIRSPGLGDTAMYLCATSFPDSLNTEAFFGQGTRLTVV.

The rearrangement joins TRBV9 to TRBJ2-2, with 15 bases aligning to TRBD2. V dropped 4 bases and J dropped 0; count of bases not matched to a gene: 10. Germline loops: CDR1 SGDLS, CDR2 YYNGEE. CDR3 length equals 20 residues. CDR3 residues: CASSPRPGLAGGANTGELFF. CDR3 bases: TGTGCCAGCAGCCCTCGCCCGGGACTAGCGGGGGGAGCGAACACCGGGGAGCTGTTTTTT.

This chain joins TRBV2 and TRBJ2-1, with TRBD2 matching over 9 bases. V gave up 1 base and J gave up 4 bases; unmatched junction bases: 8. The CDR3 has 17 amino acids. Germline-derived CDR1 and CDR2 are SNHLY and FYNNEI. CDR3 loop: CASSEVGSGGPYNEQFF. The CDR3, as DNA: TGTGCCAGCAGTGAAGTGGGTAGCGGGGGCCCTTACAATGAGCAGTTCTTC. Combining the CDR3 with reference TRBV2 and TRBJ2-1 gives the whole variable domain EPEVTQTPSHQVTQMGQEVILRCVPISNHLYFYWYRQILGQKVEFLVSFYNNEISEKSEIFDDQFSVERPDGSNFTLKIRSTKLEDSAMYFCASSEVGSGGPYNEQFFGPGTRLTVL.

The V call is TRBV19, the J call TRBJ2-1, with unresolved D. From germline, CDR1 is LNHDA and CDR2 SQIVND (reference sequence). This CDR3 contains 14 residues. V was shortened by 4 bases and J by 5 bases, with 12 bases between the two germline ends. The CDR3 here is CASSTSGPNNEQFF. The CDR3 DNA sequence: TGTGCCAGTAGTACATCAGGACCAAACAATGAGCAGTTCTTC.

The V call is TRBV7-8, the J call TRBJ2-5, with 9 positions matching TRBD2. CDR3 length: 15 amino acids. After removal of 1 base from V and 2 bases from J, the junction contained 2 bases not matched to a gene. Germline CDR1 is SGHVS and CDR2 is FQNEAQ. CDR3 amino acids: CASSLGAGGQETQYF. CDR3 nucleotides: TGTGCCAGCAGCTTAGGAGCGGGGGGACAAGAGACCCAGTACTTC.